Listed here is a single T cell receptor beta chain. Antigen: not known. This entry is derived from a study of cytomegalovirus exposure and HLA in healthy donors. The CDR3 spans 16 residues. CDR1 is SGHKS and CDR2 is YYEKEE in the germline V gene (reference sequence). V dropped 0 bases and J dropped 0 bases, with 13 bases sitting between them. Whole-study findings and limits: The authors judged a highly shared variant cluster likely a sequencing artifact. Over 15,000 TCR beta sequences were associated with HLA alleles at 0.05 false discovery rate in a later analysis. Researchers left out some V segments, among them TRBV6-2 and TRBV6-3, as indistinguishable.

The PCR contained 60 Vbeta and 13 Jbeta primers. This table comes from immunoSEQ multiplex PCR, and its TCRdb copy is limited to in-frame clones, with some not included. Of around 130,000 clones listed, over 75% are singletons. Donors consisted of healthy bone marrow donors. This receptor was identified in a woman aged 18-30 years in good health and CMV-seronegative. The genes are TRBV5-5 and TRBJ2-7, with a tentative D call TRBD2 (6 bases). Material for sequencing was PBMCs. CDR3 loop: CASSLVSGRSSYEQYF. The CDR3 DNA follows: TGTGCCAGCAGCTTGGTTTCAGGGAGGAGCTCCTACGAGCAGTACTTC.